This T cell receptor beta chain is from a study of chemoradiotherapy in HPV16-positive cancers. Study-wide background: Candidate HPV-specific T-cell clones and common TCR motifs came from functional assays in two HPV16-positive patients. Regarding the study as a whole: Non-HPV-specific T cells did not expand in tumors during treatment, whereas candidate HPV-specific clones and E7-related motifs did.

Germline trimming cut 1 base from V and 1 base from J; bases unmatched to any gene: 7. CDR3 size: 17 residues. Germline V CDR1 and CDR2: LGHNT, FRNRAP. To note about this clone: No antigen is known for it.

Measured with immunoSEQ multiplex PCR; TCRdb has only the in-frame clones, and not every one. The repertoire includes 17,000 or so clones, 70% of them detected once, and less than 9.5% sits in the top ten. Repeated repertoire sampling spanned the course of chemoradiotherapy. The genes are TRBV12-5 and TRBJ2-7, with TRBD2 matching 10 bases. This sequence was found in a human donor with HPV-associated anogenital cancer. The source was tumor tissue, collected from a patient who underwent chemoradiotherapy. CDR3 sequence (DNA): TGTGCTAGTGGTTTGGGACGAGGACTAGCGGAATCCTACGAGCAGTACTTC. It codes for CASGLGRGLAESYEQYF.